This T cell receptor (beta chain) was captured in a study of early T cells in non-severe SARS-CoV-2 infection. Study details: Sequencing was performed on bulk RNA from unsorted whole blood, leaving chains unpaired.

Unique molecular identifiers (one per individual cDNA molecule) were attached. TCRdb analysed the 5' RACE reads with MiXCR anew, one entry per CDR3 protein. The repertoire holds approximately 65,000 distinct CDR3 sequences, with 10% to 12% as singletons. CDR1 and CDR2 from the germline V gene are LNHDA and SQIVND (reference sequence). The CDR3 is made up of 15 amino acids. With 3 bases removed from V and 2 bases from J, the gap between germline ends came to 10 bases. Ten or more counts support this clonotype. The V gene is TRBV19, the J gene TRBJ2-2; unclear D gene. The clonotype originates from an adult who was a healthcare worker with PCR-confirmed SARS-CoV-2 infection or an uninfected control (not recorded which). The sequenced sample was whole blood, obtained at baseline. The CDR3 DNA follows: TGTGCCAGTAGTATTCGCAGTTCAAACACCGGGGAGCTGTTTTTT. Translating it yields CASSIRSSNTGELFF.